Sequencing of this TCR beta chain was carried out in a study of blood T cell repertoires in COVID-19. Turning to the study itself: COVID-19 samples from acute and convalescent phases originated in the United States, Italy and Spain.

Study processing details: From reference gene primer amplification, estimates of nucleated cell counts were derived. Sequencing used immunoSEQ multiplex PCR; TCRdb keeps in-frame clones, though not all of them. That table supplies the V and J calls and clone size; D and trimming were determined from the DNA. This table has some 120,000 clones, 82% appearing once. Germline V gene sequence: CDR1 MNHEY, CDR2 SMNVEV (reference sequence). Trimming cost V 11 bases and J 5 bases, with 21 bases left between them. The length of the CDR3 is 15 residues. The sample was peripheral blood. This chain joins TRBV27 and TRBJ2-2, with TRBD1 as a possible D gene (6 bases). The TCR comes from a human donor in a cohort sampled during active COVID-19. CDR3 nucleotide sequence: TGTGCCTCGCGGAGGCAGGGGCAGGCTACCGGGGAGCTGTTTTTT. Translation gives CASRRQGQATGELFF.